One and the same sample provided the 12 T cell receptor beta chains below, sequenced in a study of neurological immune-mediated disorders. In TCRdb, the 5' RACE reads were re-called with MiXCR into one record per CDR3 protein. The table records 72,000 or so distinct CDR3 sequences, 17% of them present only once. The sample taken for sequencing was PBMCs. These receptors all come from a woman between 40 and 55 years old in good health.

This clonotype was seen ten or more times. The V call is TRBV5-1, the J call TRBJ2-3; D remains ambiguous. V gave up 3 bases and J gave up 7 bases, with 12 bases separating them. The germline CDR1 and CDR2 sequences are SGHRS and YFSETQ. The CDR3 totals 13 residues. This chain's CDR3 is CASSSEPGYTQYF. DNA for the CDR3: TGCGCCAGCAGCTCCGAACCGGGCTATACGCAGTATTTT.

This clonotype was counted many times. The chain combines TRBV5-5 with TRBJ2-5, with 9 bases aligning to TRBD1. Germline CDR1 reads SGHKS; CDR2 reads YYEKEE (reference sequence). The junction had 7 bases not matched to a gene; V was cut back by 0 bases and J by 4 bases. The CDR3 covers 16 residues. The CDR3 loop reads CASSLARTGEGETQYF. Written as DNA, the CDR3 is TGTGCCAGCAGCTTGGCCCGGACAGGGGAAGGAGAGACCCAGTACTTC.

This clonotype was counted at least ten times. CDR3 region: CASSSAGEAFF. CDR3 DNA: TGTGCCAGCAGTTCTGCCGGTGAAGCTTTCTTT. The chain carries TRBV6-2 or TRBV6-3 and TRBJ1-1; D is unresolved. Germline-derived CDR1 and CDR2 are MNHEY and SVGEGT. V gave up 4 bases and J gave up 7 bases, with 7 bases separating them. The CDR3 extends over 11 amino acids.

This clonotype was observed at least ten times. This chain uses TRBV15 with TRBJ2-1, with D possibly being TRBD2 (5 bases). The germline V gene encodes CDR1 LNHNV and CDR2 YYDKDF (reference sequence). The CDR3 extends over 12 amino acids. V lost 5 bases, J lost 9 bases, and 11 bases lay in between. For the CDR3, the DNA is TGTGCCACCAGCCCAATAGGGAGTGAGCAGTTCTTC. It is translated as CATSPIGSEQFF.

This clonotype has a count of ten or more. J is TRBJ1-1 and V is TRBV7-2; D is undetermined. Germline V gene lookup returns CDR1 SGHTA and CDR2 FQGNSA. The CDR3 is 14 amino acids. V gave up 1 base and J gave up 7 bases, with 13 bases separating them. CDR3 DNA: TGTGCCAGCAGCTTAGGAGGGTCGCACCGTGAAGCTTTCTTT. Translated: CASSLGGSHREAFF.

This clonotype occurred many times. The chain joins TRBV15 to TRBJ1-1; TRBD1 is a possible D gene (5 bases). The CDR3 has 16 amino acids. The ends were cut back, 5 bases at V and 1 base at J, with 17 bases in the middle. CDR1 is LNHNV and CDR2 is YYDKDF in the germline V gene (reference sequence). The CDR3 spells CATSLTQPDRNTEAFF. In DNA, the CDR3 is TGTGCCACCAGCTTGACACAACCCGACAGGAACACTGAAGCTTTCTTT.

The sample holds a few counts of this clonotype. The V call is TRBV7-3, the J call TRBJ1-1, with 9 bases identical to TRBD1. The CDR3 extends over 14 amino acids. The ends lost 2 bases at V and 4 bases at J; junction bases unmatched: 2. Germline loops: CDR1 SGHTA, CDR2 FQGTGA. The CDR3 DNA reads TGTGCCAGCAGCTTAGACAGGGGGGTCACTGAAGCTTTCTTT. As protein: CASSLDRGVTEAFF.

This clonotype was seen many times. V usage is TRBV7-8 and J usage is TRBJ2-1; 9 positions match TRBD1. Trimming removed 5 bases from V and 4 bases from J; junction bases left unmatched: 6. The CDR3 runs 15 residues. Germline loops: CDR1 SGHVS, CDR2 FQNEAQ. The CDR3 bases are TGTGCCAGCAGCCGTCGGACAGGGGAATACAATGAGCAGTTCTTC. Its translation: CASSRRTGEYNEQFF.

The chain links TRBV28 to TRBJ2-7; tentative D call: TRBD2 (6 bases). The CDR3 runs to 17 residues. V lost 6 bases and J lost 1, with 22 bases in between. CDR1 is MDHEN and CDR2 is SYDVKM in the germline V gene. The CDR3 sequence: CASSRMGGDPKSYEQYF. The DNA for the CDR3 is TGTGCCAGCAGCCGGATGGGAGGCGACCCGAAATCCTACGAGCAGTACTTC.

This clonotype has at least ten counts. The V call is TRBV3-1, the J call TRBJ2-5; possible D gene TRBD1, 5 bases. V was shortened by 5 bases and J by 0 bases, with 7 bases between the two germline ends. Germline V gene lookup returns CDR1 LGHDT and CDR2 YNNKEL (reference sequence). The CDR3 is 13 amino acids. CDR3 nucleotide sequence: TGTGCCAGCAGCGGGGCCTACCAAGAGACCCAGTACTTC. It encodes CASSGAYQETQYF.

There are many counts of this clonotype. The V and J genes are TRBV5-1 and TRBJ1-2; maybe TRBD1 (6 bases). CDR3 length: 14 residues. Looked up from germline, CDR1 is SGHRS and CDR2 is YFSETQ. Deletions cut 0 bases from V and 4 bases from J, with 10 bases between. CDR3 protein: CASSLEGTTYGYTF. CDR3 sequence (DNA): TGCGCCAGCAGCTTGGAGGGGACAACCTATGGCTACACCTTC.

This clonotype was counted at least ten times. The rearrangement joins TRBV28 to TRBJ2-5; 7 bases are a match to TRBD2. The CDR3 runs to 15 residues. In germline, CDR1 is MDHEN, CDR2 SYDVKM. J lost 2 bases, V lost 7 bases, and 10 bases had no gene match. The CDR3 DNA sequence: TGTGCCAGCACCCAAGGGGCTAGCGGACAAGAGACCCAGTACTTC. It codes for CASTQGASGQETQYF.